A selection of T cell receptor beta chains follows, all from one sample in a study of PD-L1 blockade in urothelial cancer. Assay used: immunoSEQ multiplex PCR; TCRdb lists only in-frame clones, some missing. The table records tens of thousands of clones, approximately 86% of them present only once. The material sequenced was PBMCs, taken around atezolizumab (anti-PD-L1) treatment. The receptors were gathered from a man in his forties with urothelial cancer. The CDR3 runs from the conserved cysteine through the conserved F or W. The order of the fields is CDR3 length, V gene, D gene, J gene, clone size, CDR3 protein, CDR3 DNA. D genes are given only for firm matches. Rows give clone size only sometimes, using once, few, many, or a class for an expanded clone.

13	TRBV6-1	-	TRBJ1-1	-	CASKVGGRTEAFF	TGTGCCAGCAAGGTGGGGGGACGGACTGAAGCTTTCTTT
11	TRBV10-3	-	TRBJ2-7	-	CAISAQNEQYF	TGTGCCATCAGTGCCCAGAACGAGCAGTACTTC
16	TRBV13	TRBD2	TRBJ2-5	-	CASSKIAGGPHPAQYF	TGTGCCAGCAGTAAGATAGCGGGAGGCCCTCATCCGGCCCAGTACTTC
15	TRBV5-6	TRBD1	TRBJ1-5	once	CASSPGTARHQPQHF	TGTGCCAGCAGCCCCGGGACAGCACGACATCAGCCCCAGCATTTT
16	TRBV7-2	TRBD1	TRBJ1-5	-	CASSLVGGGVRQPQHF	TGTGCCAGCAGCTTAGTAGGAGGGGGCGTAAGGCAGCCCCAGCATTTT
14	TRBV6-5	-	TRBJ2-7	-	CASRVAAPSYEQYF	TGTGCCAGCAGAGTAGCGGCGCCCTCCTACGAGCAGTACTTC
15	TRBV7-8	-	TRBJ1-1	-	CASSLVLALNTEAFF	TGTGCCAGCAGCTTAGTTCTAGCTTTGAACACTGAAGCTTTCTTT
13	TRBV6-6	TRBD1	TRBJ1-5	-	CASTWQGGQPQHF	TGTGCCAGTACATGGCAGGGGGGCCAGCCCCAGCATTTT
13	TRBV29-1	-	TRBJ2-5	-	CSVEDPGSETQYF	TGCAGCGTTGAAGATCCGGGGTCAGAGACCCAGTACTTC
14	TRBV6-1	TRBD1	TRBJ1-4	-	CASSAGQGNEKLFF	TGTGCCAGCAGTGCGGGACAGGGAAATGAAAAACTGTTTTTT